The present entry profiles one T cell receptor beta chain with its context. This sample is drawn from a study of T cell responses to AZD1222 COVID-19 vaccine. The CDR3 is 15 residues long. Germline CDR1 is ENHRY and CDR2 is SYGVKD. V lost 0 bases to trimming and J lost 2 bases, with 11 bases between them. Assay: immunoSEQ multiplex PCR; the TCRdb copy retains only in-frame clones and omits some. The sample records about 180,000 clones, around 88% being singletons. The material was peripheral blood, obtained 28 days after the second AZD1222 dose. This TCR was sampled from an adult who received the AZD1222 COVID-19 vaccine. The chain couples TRBV10-3 to TRBJ2-7; D is perhaps TRBD1 (6 bases). CDR3 coding DNA: TGTGCCATCAGTGAGTCAGGGGGACCGACCTACGAGCAGTACTTC. Translation gives CAISESGGPTYEQYF.